This T cell receptor (beta chain) is from a study of control samples from healthy donors and cancer patients. The repertoire was sequenced with immunoSEQ multiplex PCR; TCRdb's copy has only in-frame clones and lacks some. The sample shows just over 150,000 clones, over 85% of them seen only once. Deletions cut 3 bases from V and 8 bases from J, with 16 bases between. Germline CDR1 reads MDHEN; CDR2 reads SYDVKM. The CDR3 covers 14 residues. The chain carries TRBV28 and TRBJ1-2; maybe TRBD1 (5 bases). The origin of this receptor is a woman in her forties in good health. Material for sequencing was blood. DNA for the CDR3: TGTGCCAGCAGTTTCCCAGGGACGCGCGGAGGCTACACCTTC. It is translated as CASSFPGTRGGYTF.